In its sample, the clone carrying this TCR beta chain was seen many times. Antigen: not known. This sample is part of a study of neurological immune-mediated disorders. Study findings and constraints: Falling below healthy controls, multiple sclerosis showed the least TCR clonal expansion, while HTLV-1-associated myelopathy showed the most.

This sample's time point: longitudinal time-point 2. TCRdb redid the calling of the 5' RACE reads with MiXCR, one entry per CDR3 protein. The sample contains 70,000 to 95,000 distinct CDR3 sequences, roughly an eighth of which appear only once. Trimming took 5 bases from V and 2 from J; bases not matched to a gene: 4. The CDR3 has 14 residues. Germline CDR1 LGHDT, CDR2 YNNKEL (reference sequence). V and J are TRBV3-1 and TRBJ1-2; 8 positions agree with TRBD1. Sample: PBMCs. The sequence was collected from a female donor with HTLV-1-associated myelopathy (HAM/TSP). CDR3 sequence: CASSIRQGNYGYTF. DNA for the CDR3: TGTGCCAGCAGCATACGACAGGGGAACTATGGCTACACCTTC.